This TCR beta chain originates from a study of shared clonotypes between healthy human individuals. Study-level points and caveats: Unshared clonotypes carried lower generation probabilities than those common to all four donors. Sampling was confined to blood; repertoires within tissues likely differ.

The sample holds one count of this clone. Its antigen is unidentified. Donors comprised healthy HIV-negative adults lacking recent acute infections or vaccinations. The V and J ends lost 4 bases and 5 bases respectively, with 15 bases between them. Per the germline V gene, CDR1 is SQVTM and CDR2 is ANQGSEA. The CDR3 loop spans 14 amino acids. Methods used by the authors: Filtering of immunoSEQ junctional sequences could not match full-length read filtering. Here immunoSEQ multiplex PCR was the method, and the copy in TCRdb shows in-frame clones only, minus some. For V, J and clone size, that table is used; D and trimming come from the DNA. This sample yields roughly 1,500,000 clones, of which around 98% are seen a single time; 0.4% to 0.55% belongs to the top ten.

This sequence was found in a man aged 25 to 40 in good health. This sequence joins TRBV29-1 and TRBJ2-1; D gene unclear. The specimen sequenced was naive CD4+ T cells sorted from blood. Subset specified: CD45RA+ positively selected. The CDR3, as DNA: TGCAGCGTTGTAAAAGATACGGAAAACAATGAGCAGTTCTTC. Amino acids: CSVVKDTENNEQFF.